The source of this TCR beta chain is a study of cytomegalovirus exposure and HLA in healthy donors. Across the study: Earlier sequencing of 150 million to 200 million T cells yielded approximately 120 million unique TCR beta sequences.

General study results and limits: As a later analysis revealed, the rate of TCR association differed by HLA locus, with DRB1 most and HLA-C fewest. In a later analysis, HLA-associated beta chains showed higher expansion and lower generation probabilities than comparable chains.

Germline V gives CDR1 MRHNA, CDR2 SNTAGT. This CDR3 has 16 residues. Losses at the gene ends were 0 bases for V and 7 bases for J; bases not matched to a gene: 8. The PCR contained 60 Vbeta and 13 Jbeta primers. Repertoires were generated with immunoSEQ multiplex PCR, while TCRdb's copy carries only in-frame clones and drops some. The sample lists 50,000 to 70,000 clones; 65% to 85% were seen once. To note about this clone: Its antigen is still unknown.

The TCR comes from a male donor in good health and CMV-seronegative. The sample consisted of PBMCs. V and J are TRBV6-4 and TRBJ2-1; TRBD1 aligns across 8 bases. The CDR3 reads CASSDSIQGAGNEQFF. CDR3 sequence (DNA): TGTGCCAGCAGTGACTCGATTCAGGGGGCTGGGAATGAGCAGTTCTTC.